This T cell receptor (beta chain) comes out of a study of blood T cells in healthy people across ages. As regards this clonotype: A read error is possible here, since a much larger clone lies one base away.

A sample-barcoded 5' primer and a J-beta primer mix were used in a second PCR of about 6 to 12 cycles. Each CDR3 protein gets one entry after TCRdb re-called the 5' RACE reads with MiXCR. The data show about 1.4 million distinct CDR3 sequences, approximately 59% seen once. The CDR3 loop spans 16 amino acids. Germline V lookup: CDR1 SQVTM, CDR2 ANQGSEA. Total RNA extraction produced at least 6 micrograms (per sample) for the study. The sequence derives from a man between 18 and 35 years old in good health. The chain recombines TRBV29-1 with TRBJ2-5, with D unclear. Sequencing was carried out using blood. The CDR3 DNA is TGCAGCGTTGAAGATAAAAACACCAACCAAGCGTGGACCCAGCACTTC. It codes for CSVEDKNTNQAWTQHF.